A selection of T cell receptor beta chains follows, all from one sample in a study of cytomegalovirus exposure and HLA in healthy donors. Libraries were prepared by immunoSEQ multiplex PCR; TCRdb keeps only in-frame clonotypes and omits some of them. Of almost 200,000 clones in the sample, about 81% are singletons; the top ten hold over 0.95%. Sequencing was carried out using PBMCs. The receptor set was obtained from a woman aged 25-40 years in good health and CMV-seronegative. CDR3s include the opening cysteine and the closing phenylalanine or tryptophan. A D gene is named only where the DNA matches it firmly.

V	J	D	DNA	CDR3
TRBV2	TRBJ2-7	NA	TGTGCCAGCGGACAGTACGAGCAGTACTTC	CASGQYEQYF
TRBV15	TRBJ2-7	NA	TGTGCCACCAGCAGAAAGACTGGTTCCTACGAGCAGTACTTC	CATSRKTGSYEQYF
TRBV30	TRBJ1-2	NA	TGTGCCTGGAGCACCACACCCAACTATGGCTACACCTTC	CAWSTTPNYGYTF
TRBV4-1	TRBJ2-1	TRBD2	TGCGCCAGCAGCCAAGGGACTAGCGGGAGCTCCTACAATGAGCAGTTCTTC	CASSQGTSGSSYNEQFF
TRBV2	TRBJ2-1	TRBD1	TGTGCCAGCAGTCCGACAGGGGCGGCTGAGCAGTTCTTC	CASSPTGAAEQFF
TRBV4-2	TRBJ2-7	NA	TGTGCCAGCAGCCAAGAGATCACGGGAGTGCTCTACGAGCAGTACTTC	CASSQEITGVLYEQYF
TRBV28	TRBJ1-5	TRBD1	TGTGCCAGCAGTTGGACAGGGTTAAGCAATCAGCCCCAGCATTTT	CASSWTGLSNQPQHF
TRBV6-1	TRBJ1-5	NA	TGTGCCAGCAGTGGCCAGGGGCCTAATCAGCCCCAGCATTTT	CASSGQGPNQPQHF
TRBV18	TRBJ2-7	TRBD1	TGTGCCAGCTCACTAGGGACAGGGCCCCCTTCCTACGAGCAGTACTTC	CASSLGTGPPSYEQYF
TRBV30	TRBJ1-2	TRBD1	TGTGCCTGGAGTCTTACTACCGGGACAGGACCCAACTATGGCTACACCTTC	CAWSLTTGTGPNYGYTF
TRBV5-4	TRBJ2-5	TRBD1	TGTGCCAGCAGCTGGGACAGCCAAGAGACCCAGTACTTC	CASSWDSQETQYF